The clone carrying this T cell receptor beta chain has at least ten counts. Its cognate antigen is unknown. With 6 bases clipped from V and 7 bases from J, the junction kept 4 bases outside the gene matches. From germline, CDR1 is ENHRY and CDR2 SYGVKD. CDR3 length equals 14 residues. The source of the sample is a study of Graves' ophthalmopathy and Graves' hyperthyroidism. Study results and limitations: Prediction of ophthalmopathy progression reached 70.59% sensitivity and approximately 75% specificity.

A follow-up of 18 months without ophthalmopathy meant that hyperthyroidism was stable. Hyperthyroidism in these 18- to 65-year-old patients was newly diagnosed, lasting under 2 months. Clinicians made diagnoses from clinical symptoms, serum thyroxine, TRAb, thyroid ultrasound and orbital computed tomography. For repertoire sequencing, the TCR beta CDR3 regions were amplified from RNA transcripts. A first-round RT-PCR used HTBI primers, followed by a second-round multiplex PCR. TCRdb analysed the multiplex PCR reads with MiXCR anew, one entry per CDR3 protein. Of hundreds of thousands of distinct CDR3 sequences in the sample, approximately 21% were seen once.

The chain links TRBV10-3 to TRBJ1-6, with 9 bases fitting TRBD1. Sequencing input: peripheral blood. This TCR was sampled from a woman aged 18-29 years with stable Graves' hyperthyroidism. Some clones in this sample may be carry-over from other donors' samples. The CDR3 region is CAIRGQGKNSPLHF. CDR3 bases: TGTGCCATCAGGGGACAGGGAAAAAATTCACCCCTCCACTTT.